This T cell receptor (beta chain) was profiled in a study of metastatic and nonmetastatic thyroid tumors. Looking at the study overall: Repertoire comparison spanned blood and tumor or nodule tissue of malignant and benign thyroid patients.

Whole-study results and caveats: The study reportedly found significantly higher TCR beta diversity in malignant thyroid tumors than benign nodules, in blood and tumor.

Treatment of any kind had been given to no patient before thyroid surgery. Methods used by the authors: A papillary thyroid cancer distant-metastasis classifier was built from CDR3 differences across clinicopathological groups. TCRdb reanalyzed the PCR reads via MiXCR. Clone size and V and J calls follow TCRdb, not the original study. The data contain roughly 58,000 clones, roughly 4% of them seen just once; the ten biggest clones take up approximately 20%. V lost 7 bases to trimming and J lost 8 bases, with 14 bases between them. This CDR3 has 13 residues. From germline, CDR1 is MNHNS and CDR2 SASEGT. This clone was counted at least ten times. Its antigen is undetermined.

The sample taken for sequencing was blood. The rearrangement joins TRBV6-1 to TRBJ1-4, with D unresolved. The clonotype was recovered from a female donor with papillary thyroid cancer or a benign thyroid nodule (not recorded which). Some clones in this sample may be carry-over from other donors' samples. As DNA, the CDR3 is TGTGCCAGCACTCGAGGACGGGAAGAAAAACTGTTTTTT. Its translation: CASTRGREEKLFF.